The 23 T cell receptor beta chains given below trace back to one sample, sequenced in a study of PD-1 blockade in classical Hodgkin lymphoma. Every patient was affected by relapse after autologous stem cell transplantation, while exposure to brentuximab vedotin was not uniform. Purified CD4+ T cells were obtained from thawed PBMCs through magnetic negative selection. The data were produced by immunoSEQ multiplex PCR, yet TCRdb's version contains in-frame clones alone and is incomplete. Of about 35,000 clones listed, 75% to 95% were seen once; the top ten hold about 0.23%. The sample here was CD4+ T cells from blood, taken at baseline. The receptors here all came from a human donor with classical Hodgkin lymphoma.

This sequence joins TRBV28 and TRBJ2-7; 8 positions match TRBD2. The germline V gene has CDR1 MDHEN and CDR2 SYDVKM. The V segment lost 2 bases and the J segment 1 base; nucleotides outside the gene matches: 13. The CDR3 spans 18 residues. CDR3 in amino acids: CASSLTSRTGGLSYEQYF. CDR3 DNA sequence: TGTGCCAGCAGTTTAACATCCCGGACGGGAGGGCTTTCCTACGAGCAGTACTTC. Full variable domain (missing parts from reference TRBV28 and TRBJ2-7): DVKVTQSSRYLVKRTGEKVFLECVQDMDHENMFWYRQDPGLGLRLIYFSYDVKMKEKGDIPEGYSVSREKKERFSLILESASTNQTSMYLCASSLTSRTGGLSYEQYFGPGTRLTVT.

This clone was counted a single time. The V gene is TRBV6-5, the J gene TRBJ2-7, with TRBD1 identical over 9 bases. V gave up 5 bases and J gave up 0 bases; unmatched junction bases: 5. CDR1 is MNHEY, CDR2 SVGAGI, per germline. This CDR3 region has 15 residues. CDR3 amino acids: CASSKPTGGSYEQYF. Written as DNA, the CDR3 is TGTGCCAGCAGTAAACCGACAGGGGGCTCCTACGAGCAGTACTTC.

This clone was detected once. The J gene is TRBJ2-1, the V gene TRBV28; 7 bases match TRBD2. Germline loops: CDR1 MDHEN, CDR2 SYDVKM. The CDR3 totals 16 residues. Trimming removed 6 bases from V and 5 bases from J; junction bases left unmatched: 13. The CDR3 loop is CASSLRDGGSHNEQFF. In DNA form, the CDR3 reads TGTGCCAGCAGCCTCCGGGACGGCGGGAGCCACAATGAGCAGTTCTTC.

The genes are TRBV14 and TRBJ2-7, with TRBD1 as a possible D gene (5 bases). Trimming removed 4 bases from V and 2 bases from J, with 21 bases in between. Germline CDR1 reads SGHDN; CDR2 reads FVKESK. The CDR3 extends over 17 amino acids. In DNA, the CDR3 is TGTGCCAGCAGCCCAGATGCCGGTAGGGGCCGTGCCTACGAGCAGTACTTC. Its translation is CASSPDAGRGRAYEQYF.

CDR3 sequence reads: CASSYGLAVNEQFF. CDR3 DNA: TGTGCCAGCAGTTACGGCCTAGCCGTCAATGAGCAGTTCTTC. The chain is built from TRBV6-5 and TRBJ2-1; TRBD2 might be the D (5 bases). CDR1 MNHEY and CDR2 SVGAGI come from the germline V gene. With 2 bases removed from V and 6 bases from J, the gap between germline ends came to 11 bases. The CDR3 covers 14 residues.

This clone is a singleton in its sample. The rearrangement joins TRBV11-2 to TRBJ1-5; 9 bases fit TRBD1. The germline V gene encodes CDR1 SGHAT and CDR2 FQNNGV. After removal of 3 bases from V and 2 bases from J, the junction contained 2 bases not matched to a gene. The CDR3 extends over 15 amino acids. The CDR3 region is CASSLDRGGNQPQHF. The CDR3 coding sequence is TGTGCCAGCAGCTTGGACAGGGGTGGCAATCAGCCCCAGCATTTT.

This clone appeared a single time. The chain links TRBV6-5 to TRBJ1-3; no firm D call. V lost 6 bases to trimming and J lost 0 bases, with 6 bases between them. CDR1 is MNHEY and CDR2 is SVGAGI in the germline V gene. CDR3 length: 13 residues. CDR3 residues: CASRLISGNTIYF. In nucleotides, the CDR3 is TGTGCCAGCAGACTCATCTCTGGAAACACCATATATTTT.

The rearrangement links TRBV7-9 to TRBJ2-4, with a weak D call TRBD1 (5 bases). The CDR3 spans 15 residues. V lost 5 bases to trimming and J lost 5 bases, with 16 bases between them. Germline CDR1 reads SEHNR; CDR2 reads FQNEAQ (reference sequence). CDR3 sequence reads: CASSTGFGAENIQYF. As DNA, the CDR3 is TGTGCCAGCAGCACCGGTTTTGGGGCGGAAAACATTCAGTACTTC.

This chain links TRBV2 with TRBJ1-1; D possibly corresponds to TRBD1 (5 bases). Germline CDR1 and CDR2: SNHLY and FYNNEI. Trimming removed 6 bases at V and 1 base at J, with 12 bases between. This CDR3 spans 14 amino acids. CDR3 bases: TGTGCCAGCAGAGATGGGGCGGGGAACACTGAAGCTTTCTTT. It specifies CASRDGAGNTEAFF. The whole variable domain, filled in from reference TRBV2 and TRBJ1-1, reads EPEVTQTPSHQVTQMGQEVILRCVPISNHLYFYWYRQILGQKVEFLVSFYNNEISEKSEIFDDQFSVERPDGSNFTLKIRSTKLEDSAMYFCASRDGAGNTEAFFGQGTRLTVV.

This clone was seen a single time. This chain joins TRBV12-5 and TRBJ2-3; TRBD2 matches 11 bases. Germline CDR1 LGHNT, CDR2 FRNRAP. Losses at the gene ends were 6 bases for V and 2 bases for J; bases not matched to a gene: 4. The CDR3 is 15 residues long. In nucleotides, the CDR3 is TGTGCTAGTGGGGATAGCGGGAGGGCCACAGATACGCAGTATTTT. The encoded protein is CASGDSGRATDTQYF.

The rearrangement links TRBV6-1 to TRBJ2-7; tentative D call: TRBD1 (5 bases). CDR3 size: 12 residues. V was cut by 6 bases and J by 7 bases, with 13 bases left in between. Per germline, CDR1 MNHNS and CDR2 SASEGT. The CDR3 loop reads CASRLQVQEQYF. The DNA for the CDR3 is TGTGCCAGCAGACTACAGGTTCAGGAGCAGTACTTC.

The V gene is TRBV30, the J gene TRBJ2-3, with TRBD2 as a possible D gene (5 bases). This CDR3 contains 13 residues. The germline gives CDR1 GTSNPN, CDR2 SVGIG (reference sequence). V dropped 4 bases and J dropped 4 bases, with 12 bases sitting between them. The chain's CDR3 is CAWIPLGADTQYF. The CDR3 DNA is TGTGCCTGGATCCCCCTCGGGGCAGATACGCAGTATTTT.

The genes are TRBV18 and TRBJ2-5; tentative D call: TRBD1 (5 bases). The CDR3 has 14 amino acids. V gave up 3 bases and J gave up 2 bases, with 10 bases separating them. Germline lookup yields CDR1 KGHSH and CDR2 LQKENI. The CDR3 here is CASSPGRTQETQYF. The CDR3 DNA follows: TGTGCCAGCTCACCTGGACGGACACAAGAGACCCAGTACTTC.

The V and J genes are TRBV10-2 and TRBJ2-3; D ambiguous. Trimming shortened V by 6 bases and J by 7 bases, and 11 bases separated the two germline ends. This CDR3 has 12 amino acids. Germline values: CDR1 WSHSY, CDR2 SAAADI. The CDR3 DNA reads as TGCGCCAGCAGCAACCCCCAGTATACGCAGTATTTT. This gives the protein CASSNPQYTQYF.

The chain carries TRBV19 and TRBJ1-5; D gene uncertain. V was shortened by 0 bases and J by 6 bases, with 18 bases between the two germline ends. This CDR3 comprises 17 residues. The germline V gene encodes CDR1 LNHDA and CDR2 SQIVND (reference sequence). For the CDR3, the DNA is TGTGCCAGTAGTATAGAGGTCGACCGACTCAGGCCTCAGCCCCAGCATTTT. It codes for CASSIEVDRLRPQPQHF.

The chain links TRBV19 to TRBJ1-2; 7 nucleotides match TRBD1. Germline V lookup: CDR1 LNHDA, CDR2 SQIVND (reference sequence). CDR3 length: 15 residues. V lost 1 base, J lost 8 bases, and 10 bases stayed unmatched. CDR3 DNA: TGTGCCAGTAGTATAGGGTCAAGAGGGGGCAGCGGCTACACCTTC. Its protein product is CASSIGSRGGSGYTF. Combining the CDR3 with reference TRBV19 and TRBJ1-2 gives the whole variable domain DGGITQSPKYLFRKEGQNVTLSCEQNLNHDAMYWYRQDPGQGLRLIYYSQIVNDFQKGDIAEGYSVSREKKESFPLTVTSAQKNPTAFYLCASSIGSRGGSGYTFGSGTRLTVV.

The chain joins TRBV21-1 to TRBJ2-7; the tabulated D call, TRBD2, remains unverified against the DNA. TRBV21-1 is shown as a pseudogene. The CDR3 loop spans 19 amino acids. CDR3 in amino acids: CASSSSGGTSGLPVREQYF. CDR3 nucleotides: TGTGCCAGCAGCTCCTCAGGCGGGACTAGCGGCCTCCCTGTTCGCGAGCAGTACTTC.

The chain combines TRBV30 with TRBJ1-1; 7 bases line up with TRBD1. Losses at the gene ends were 8 bases for V and 2 bases for J; bases not matched to a gene: 5. Germline CDR1 and CDR2: GTSNPN and SVGIG (reference sequence). This CDR3 is 12 amino acids long. This CDR3 is CARGQFNTEAFF. The CDR3 nucleotides are TGTGCCCGGGGACAGTTCAACACTGAAGCTTTCTTT. The complete variable domain, with remaining parts taken from reference TRBV30 and TRBJ1-1, reads SQTIHQWPATLVQPVGSPLSLECTVEGTSNPNLYWYRQAAGRGLQLLFYSVGIGQISSEVPQNLSASRPQDRQFILSSKKLLLSDSGFYLCARGQFNTEAFFGQGTRLTVV.

The chain combines TRBV5-4 with TRBJ1-2, with 8 bases matching TRBD1. CDR3 size: 15 residues. Germline trimming cut 0 bases from V and 3 bases from J; bases unmatched to any gene: 4. Germline lookup yields CDR1 SGHNT and CDR2 YYREEE (reference sequence). The CDR3 DNA sequence: TGTGCCAGCAGCTTGGGGACAGGGAACCACTATGGCTACACCTTC. It is translated as CASSLGTGNHYGYTF.

Turning to this clone: The sample has other DNA sequences that encode this CDR3 too. This chain uses TRBV15 with TRBJ2-7; D not resolved. The CDR3 consists of 13 residues. Germline V lookup: CDR1 LNHNV, CDR2 YYDKDF (reference sequence). The ends were cut back, 0 bases at V and 3 bases at J, with 6 bases in the middle. As DNA, the CDR3 is TGTGCCACCAGCAGAGATCGAGGCTACGAGCAGTACTTC. Translating gives CATSRDRGYEQYF.

CDR3 sequence: CASSPSGRANTEAFF. The CDR3, as DNA: TGTGCCAGCAGCCCTTCCGGTCGGGCGAACACTGAAGCTTTCTTT. V is TRBV11-2 and J is TRBJ1-1; unclear D gene. Between the trimmed V and J ends, which lost 5 bases and 1 base, there was a span of 14 bases. CDR1 is SGHAT, CDR2 FQNNGV, per germline. This CDR3 spans 15 amino acids.

J is TRBJ2-7 and V is TRBV4-1, with D possibly matching TRBD1 (5 bases). Germline V lookup: CDR1 MGHRA, CDR2 YSYEKL. Trimming took 1 base from V and 2 from J, leaving 18 bases between them. This CDR3 spans 17 amino acids. CDR3 sequence reads: CASSQGASGRFPYEQYF. The CDR3 DNA is TGCGCCAGCAGCCAAGGGGCATCAGGGCGGTTCCCCTACGAGCAGTACTTC.

The rearrangement links TRBV18 to TRBJ2-3; no reliable D call. The CDR3 runs 13 residues. Germline CDR1 KGHSH, CDR2 LQKENI. Trimming shortened V by 3 bases and J by 1 base, and 5 bases separated the two germline ends. The CDR3 protein is CASSPTRTDTQYF. CDR3 bases: TGTGCCAGCTCACCGACTCGCACAGATACGCAGTATTTT.